This T cell receptor beta chain is drawn from a study of T cells in localized non-small cell lung cancer. General study results and limits: Appearances in adjacent lung were noted for a median 57 of the top 100 tumor clones. Uninvolved adjacent lung had higher T cell clonality than tumor and all other tissues.

Clones were read by immunoSEQ multiplex PCR, and TCRdb kept only the in-frame ones, dropping some. The table shows approximately 29,000 clones, with roughly 84% occurring only once. Concerning this clone: The antigen is undetermined.

This TCR was recovered from a man aged 40 to 70 with stage III lung adenocarcinoma. The input for sequencing was peripheral blood mononuclear cells, taken before any cancer treatment.

CDR3 region: CASSPQTGSFRGYTF. Here the CDR3 DNA reads TGTGCCAGCAGCCCGCAAACAGGGAGCTTCCGTGGCTACACCTTC. This chain links TRBV7-2 with TRBJ1-2; TRBD1 might be the D (6 bases). Germline V gene sequence: CDR1 SGHTA, CDR2 FQGNSA. Trimming took off 5 bases at V and 7 bases at J, with 20 bases between the two ends. The CDR3 totals 15 residues.